The text below deals with one T cell receptor (beta chain). Original processing methods: Reference gene primer amplification yielded estimated nucleated cell counts. The repertoire was sequenced with immunoSEQ multiplex PCR; TCRdb's copy has only in-frame clones and lacks some. The DNA was the basis for D and trimming; V, J and clone size are from that table. The sample has over 65,000 clones, about 89% seen once; the top ten hold over 0.95%. The sample belongs to a study of blood T cell repertoires in COVID-19. Study information: Samples taken during acute and convalescent COVID-19 were collected in the United States, Italy and Spain.

The germline V and J ends were trimmed by 10 bases and 6 bases, with 15 bases remaining between them. The length of the CDR3 is 12 residues. The TCR originated in a human donor in a cohort sampled during active COVID-19. The sample was peripheral blood. The chain is built from TRBV12-3 or TRBV12-4 and TRBJ1-1, with TRBD1 as a possible D gene (5 bases). The CDR3 loop is CATLSGVAEAFF. CDR3 DNA sequence: TGTGCCACCCTATCGGGGGTGGCTGAAGCTTTCTTT.